The clone carrying this T cell receptor (beta chain) appeared a single time. Germline lookup yields CDR1 SEHNR and CDR2 FQNEAQ (reference sequence). Trimming shortened V by 1 base and J by 7 bases, and 10 bases separated the two germline ends. CDR3 length: 13 amino acids. This sample is part of a study of blood T cell repertoires in COVID-19. Study as a whole: The United States, Italy and Spain supplied acute and convalescent COVID-19 samples.

TCRdb keeps only in-frame clones here, not all; method: immunoSEQ multiplex PCR. The sample shows some 300,000 clones, about nine tenths of them seen only once. Sequences were obtained from PBMCs or T cells enriched from blood (not recorded which). V and J are TRBV7-9 and TRBJ1-1, with D possibly being TRBD1 (6 bases). The receptor was derived from a woman aged 40 to 50 who had recovered from COVID-19. In DNA form, the CDR3 reads TGTGCCAGCAGCTTAGAGGGGGATTATGAAGCTTTCTTT. This encodes CASSLEGDYEAFF.